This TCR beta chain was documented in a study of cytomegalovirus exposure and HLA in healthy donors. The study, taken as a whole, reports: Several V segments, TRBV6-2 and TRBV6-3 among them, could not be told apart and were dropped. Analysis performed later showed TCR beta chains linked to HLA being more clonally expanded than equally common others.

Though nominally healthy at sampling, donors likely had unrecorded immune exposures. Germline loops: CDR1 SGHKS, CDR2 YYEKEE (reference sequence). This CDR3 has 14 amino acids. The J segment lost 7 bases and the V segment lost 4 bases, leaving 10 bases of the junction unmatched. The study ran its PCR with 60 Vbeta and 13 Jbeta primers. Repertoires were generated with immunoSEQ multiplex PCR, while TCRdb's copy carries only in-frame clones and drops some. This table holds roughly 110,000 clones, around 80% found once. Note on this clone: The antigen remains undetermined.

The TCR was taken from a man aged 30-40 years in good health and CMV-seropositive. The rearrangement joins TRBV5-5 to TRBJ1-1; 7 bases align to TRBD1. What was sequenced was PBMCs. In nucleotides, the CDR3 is TGTGCCAGCAGCCAACCTACAGGGGCTGATGAAGCTTTCTTT. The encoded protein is CASSQPTGADEAFF.